The clone carrying this T cell receptor (beta chain) appeared a few times. The target antigen is unknown. The data were obtained in a study of T cells in Graves' hyperthyroidism and ophthalmopathy. TCR beta CDR3 region amplification was performed from RNA transcripts. Researchers ran a first-round RT-PCR on the TCR CDR3 using the HTBI primer set. MiXCR, run by TCRdb on the multiplex PCR reads, gives a single entry per CDR3 protein. The profile shows under 550,000 distinct CDR3 sequences, just under 20% of them singletons. Thyroid ultrasound, orbital computed tomography, clinical symptoms, and serum thyroxine and TRAb underpinned diagnoses. CDR3 length equals 16 residues. The V gene's germline CDR1 is MNHNS and CDR2 SASEGT. Trimming stripped 3 bases from V and 4 bases from J, with 16 bases between. Study conclusions and caveats: Onset of ophthalmopathy came a median about 6.5 months after the model predicted it. Ophthalmopathy could be told apart from stable hyperthyroidism with a 13 V-J model. Clonotypes that were expanded in thyroid above 0.001 mostly appeared in blood too.

The clonotype was recovered from a man aged 35-49 years with Graves' ophthalmopathy. The sequenced sample was blood. This chain joins TRBV6-1 and TRBJ2-4, with TRBD1 as a possible D gene (5 bases). The CDR3 sequence: CASSEPALAGKNIQYF. CDR3 in DNA: TGTGCCAGCAGTGAGCCGGCCCTGGCAGGGAAAAACATTCAGTACTTC.